This TCR beta chain emerged from a study of T cell responses to AZD1222 COVID-19 vaccine. The CDR3 contains 15 residues. CDR1 is MDHEN, CDR2 SYDVKM, per germline. The germline V and J ends were trimmed by 1 base and 5 bases, with 11 bases remaining between them. The protocol was immunoSEQ multiplex PCR, while the TCRdb copy is restricted to in-frame clones and leaves out a portion. The sample holds roughly 100,000 clones, about 87% seen once. This clone was seen a single time. The antigen is not known. Study-wide results and limits: Females made up more of the donors, who were largely white British, and clonal diversity may have come out too low. Vaccination with two AZD1222 doses was followed by a rise in Spike-specific TCR breadth and depth. Researchers took repertoire samples only after the peak T cell response had come.

The sequences come from peripheral blood, collected on day 0 of AZD1222 vaccination. The source of this sequence is an adult in good health. V is TRBV28 and J is TRBJ1-4; no clear D gene. The CDR3 DNA reads as TGTGCCAGCAGTTTATTGGCGCCGCCAAATGAAAAACTGTTTTTT. Translating it yields CASSLLAPPNEKLFF.